This T cell receptor beta chain was identified in a study of shared T cell receptors in the human thymus. Sequencing was performed with immunoSEQ multiplex PCR; in TCRdb, only in-frame clones are kept and a portion is missing. Of hundreds of thousands of clones in the sample, 70% to 90% were seen once. Trimming cost V 3 bases and J 1 base, with 10 bases left between them. This CDR3 comprises 14 residues. Germline values: CDR1 SGHDT, CDR2 YYEEEE. This same sample was also part of a study on human thymus T cells. That report notes: Among thymic and blood repertoires, usage of V and J genes appeared biased. As related research reported, thymic repertoires overlapped highly among unrelated individuals.

The source of this sequence is a boy less than two years old with a congenital heart defect. The sample consisted of thymocytes. V usage is TRBV5-6 and J usage is TRBJ2-5, with a weak D call TRBD1 (6 bases). CDR3 sequence: CASSYGQIQETQYF. CDR3 nucleotides: TGTGCCAGCAGCTACGGACAGATCCAAGAGACCCAGTACTTC. Full variable domain (outside the CDR3, taken from reference TRBV5-6 and TRBJ2-5): DAGVTQSPTHLIKTRGQQVTLRCSPKSGHDTVSWYQQALGQGPQFIFQYYEEEERQRGNFPDRFSGHQFPNYSSELNVNALLLGDSALYLCASSYGQIQETQYFGPGTRLLVL.